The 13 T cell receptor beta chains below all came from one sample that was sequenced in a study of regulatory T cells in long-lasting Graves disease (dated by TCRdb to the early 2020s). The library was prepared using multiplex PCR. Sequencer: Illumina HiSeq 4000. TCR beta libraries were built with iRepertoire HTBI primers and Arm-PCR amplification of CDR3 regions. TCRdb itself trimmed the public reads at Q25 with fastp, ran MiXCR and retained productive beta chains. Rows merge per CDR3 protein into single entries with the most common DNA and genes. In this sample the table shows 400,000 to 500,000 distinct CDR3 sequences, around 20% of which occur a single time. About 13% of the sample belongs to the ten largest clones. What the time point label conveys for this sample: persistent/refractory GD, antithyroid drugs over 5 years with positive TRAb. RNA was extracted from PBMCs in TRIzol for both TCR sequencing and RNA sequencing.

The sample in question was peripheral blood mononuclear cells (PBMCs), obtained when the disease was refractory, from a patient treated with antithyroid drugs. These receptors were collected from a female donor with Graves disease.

The CDR3 DNA reads TGTGCCAGTAGTATACCCAGCCTAGCCAAAAACATTCAGTACTTC. The encoded protein is CASSIPSLAKNIQYF. This sequence joins TRBV19 and TRBJ2-4; no clear D gene. The CDR3 contains 15 residues. Trimming stripped 2 bases from V and 0 bases from J, with 8 bases between. The germline CDR1 and CDR2 sequences are LNHDA and SQIVND (reference sequence).

The DNA for the CDR3 is TGTGCCAGCAGCTTGGCCCCAGGGACAATACTTTACGAGCAGTACTTC. Protein sequence: CASSLAPGTILYEQYF. The chain joins TRBV5-6 to TRBJ2-7, with D possibly TRBD1 on 6 matching bases. CDR1 and CDR2 from the germline V gene are SGHDT and YYEEEE. The CDR3 sequence is 16 residues long. The ends were cut back, 0 bases at V and 4 bases at J, with 17 bases in the middle.

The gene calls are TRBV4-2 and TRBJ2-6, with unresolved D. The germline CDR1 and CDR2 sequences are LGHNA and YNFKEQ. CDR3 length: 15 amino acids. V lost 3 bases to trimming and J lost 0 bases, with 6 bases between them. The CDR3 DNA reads TGTGCCAGCAGCCAGGAGAGCTCTGGGGCCAACGTCCTGACTTTC. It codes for CASSQESSGANVLTF.

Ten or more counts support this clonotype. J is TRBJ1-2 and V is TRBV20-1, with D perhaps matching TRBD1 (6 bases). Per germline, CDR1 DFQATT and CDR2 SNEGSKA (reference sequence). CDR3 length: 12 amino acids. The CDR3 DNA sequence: TGCAGAGCCAAGGGGGGGGCCTATGGCTACACCTTC. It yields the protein CRAKGGAYGYTF.

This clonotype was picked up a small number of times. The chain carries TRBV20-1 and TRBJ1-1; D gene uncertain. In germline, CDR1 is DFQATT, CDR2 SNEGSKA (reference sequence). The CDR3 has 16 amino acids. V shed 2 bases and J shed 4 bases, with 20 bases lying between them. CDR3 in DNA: TGCAGTGCTAGATCCGGGAGCACCCAATTGAGCACTGAAGCTTTCTTT. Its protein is CSARSGSTQLSTEAFF.

The CDR3 region is CASSIPYGYTF. The CDR3 region has the DNA TGTGCCAGTAGTATACCCTATGGCTACACCTTC. The rearrangement uses TRBV19 and TRBJ1-2, with D hard to call. V was shortened by 2 bases and J by 4 bases, with 2 bases between the two germline ends. Germline V gene sequence: CDR1 LNHDA, CDR2 SQIVND (reference sequence). The CDR3 has 11 amino acids.

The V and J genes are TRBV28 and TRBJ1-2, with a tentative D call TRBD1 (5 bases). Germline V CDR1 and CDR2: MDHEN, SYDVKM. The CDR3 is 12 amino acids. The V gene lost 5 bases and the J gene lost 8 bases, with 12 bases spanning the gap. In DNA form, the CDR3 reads TGTGCCAGCAGTCTATCAGGGTTCGGCTACACCTTC. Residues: CASSLSGFGYTF.

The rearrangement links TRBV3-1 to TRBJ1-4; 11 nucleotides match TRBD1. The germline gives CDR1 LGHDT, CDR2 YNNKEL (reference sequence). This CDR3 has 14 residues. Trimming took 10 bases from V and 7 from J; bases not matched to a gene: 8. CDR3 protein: CATQDRGQTEKLFF. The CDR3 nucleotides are TGTGCCACCCAGGACAGGGGGCAAACTGAAAAACTGTTTTTT.

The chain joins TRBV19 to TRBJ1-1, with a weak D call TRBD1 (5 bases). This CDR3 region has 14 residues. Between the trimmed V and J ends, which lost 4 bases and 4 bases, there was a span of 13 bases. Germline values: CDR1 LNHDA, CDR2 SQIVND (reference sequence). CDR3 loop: CASSNQGMITEAFF. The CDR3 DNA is TGTGCCAGTAGTAATCAGGGAATGATCACTGAAGCTTTCTTT.

In nucleotides, the CDR3 is TGCGCCAGCAGCCAAGCGGAAGAGACCCAAGAGACCCAGTACTTC. Translation: CASSQAEETQETQYF. The chain has TRBV5-1 and TRBJ2-5; possible D gene TRBD2, 5 bases. Deletions cut 4 bases from V and 1 base from J, with 14 bases between. Germline V lookup: CDR1 SGHRS, CDR2 YFSETQ. CDR3 length: 15 amino acids.

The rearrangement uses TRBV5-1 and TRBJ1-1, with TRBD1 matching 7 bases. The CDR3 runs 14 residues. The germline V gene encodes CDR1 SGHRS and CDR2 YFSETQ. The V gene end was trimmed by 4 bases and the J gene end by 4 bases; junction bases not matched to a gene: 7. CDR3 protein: CASSGRGVSTEAFF. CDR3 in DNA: TGCGCCAGCAGCGGCAGGGGGGTGAGCACTGAAGCTTTCTTT.

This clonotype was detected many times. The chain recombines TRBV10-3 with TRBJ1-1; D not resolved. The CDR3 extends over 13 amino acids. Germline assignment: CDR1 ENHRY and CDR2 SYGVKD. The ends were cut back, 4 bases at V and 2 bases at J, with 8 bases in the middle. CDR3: CAISGPSNTEAFF. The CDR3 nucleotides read TGTGCCATCAGTGGACCCAGTAACACTGAAGCTTTCTTT.

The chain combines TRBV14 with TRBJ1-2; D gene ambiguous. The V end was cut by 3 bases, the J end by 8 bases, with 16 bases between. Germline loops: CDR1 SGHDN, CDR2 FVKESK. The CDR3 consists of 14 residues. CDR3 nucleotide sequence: TGTGCCAGCAGCCAGCCCACCAACCTCCGGGGCTACACCTTC. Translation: CASSQPTNLRGYTF.